Listed here is a single TCR beta chain. The entry originates in a study of blood T cell repertoires in COVID-19. The CDR3 extends over 16 amino acids. Germline CDR1 WNHNN, CDR2 SYGVQD (reference sequence). Trimming removed 0 bases from V and 0 bases from J, with 9 bases in between. Enrollment of patients from Seattle took place during active infection, with longitudinal follow-up. Clones were sequenced by immunoSEQ multiplex PCR, and TCRdb holds only the in-frame ones, with some missing. The sample contains 60,000 to 70,000 clones, around 88% of which appear only once. Material for sequencing was peripheral blood. The chain recombines TRBV10-1 with TRBJ2-1; no clear D gene. This TCR derives from a middle-aged man with COVID-19, enrolled during active disease. CDR3 nucleotide sequence: TGCGCCAGCAGTGAGTCAACGTCCAGCTCCTACAATGAGCAGTTCTTC. It specifies CASSESTSSSYNEQFF.